Below, 28 T cell receptor beta chains from the same sample are listed, as sequenced in a study of beta chain features in type 1 diabetes. The entirety of the isolated RNA underwent reverse transcription, so expressed TCRB transcripts were sequenced. Clones were sequenced by immunoSEQ multiplex PCR, and TCRdb holds only the in-frame ones, with some missing. The sample holds hundreds of thousands of clones; about 14% are singletons and the top ten take approximately 0.093%. What was sequenced was naive CD4+ T cells from blood. Receptor source: a man younger than 35 in good health.

The chain joins TRBV4-3 to TRBJ2-7, with D possibly being TRBD2 (6 bases). Germline CDR1 LGHNA, CDR2 YSLEER. Trimming left V 1 base short and J 4 bases short, with 17 bases between. The CDR3 length is 16 residues. The CDR3 here is CASSQAGALSPYEQYF. CDR3 in DNA: TGCGCCAGCAGCCAAGCGGGAGCCCTCTCCCCATACGAGCAGTACTTC.

This clone was seen a handful of times. The identical CDR3 is also encoded by other nucleotide sequences in the sample. This chain links TRBV18 with TRBJ2-7, with 8 bases lining up with TRBD1. The germline CDR1 and CDR2 sequences are KGHSH and LQKENI. This CDR3 has 14 residues. After removal of 2 bases from V and 2 bases from J, the junction contained 2 bases not matched to a gene. CDR3 region: CASSPGTGTYEQYF. CDR3 in DNA: TGTGCCAGCTCACCAGGGACAGGTACCTACGAGCAGTACTTC.

The table lists this clone with a few counts. This sequence joins TRBV10-3 and TRBJ2-3; tentatively, D is TRBD2 (6 bases). The CDR3 is made up of 11 amino acids. CDR1 and CDR2 from the germline V gene are ENHRY and SYGVKD. V lost 8 bases, J lost 4 bases, and 7 bases lay in between. The chain's CDR3 is CAIGTSDTQYF. In DNA, the CDR3 is TGTGCCATCGGGACTTCAGATACGCAGTATTTT.

This clone came up a few times. The chain couples TRBV28 to TRBJ2-4; 10 bases are a match to TRBD2. The CDR3 has 15 amino acids. Per the germline V gene, CDR1 is MDHEN and CDR2 is SYDVKM. V was pared by 6 bases and J by 7 bases, with 9 bases of the junction left unmatched. CDR3 residues: CASSPLAGDGNIQYF. CDR3 in DNA: TGTGCCAGCAGCCCTCTAGCGGGAGACGGGAACATTCAGTACTTC.

The chain has TRBV27 and TRBJ2-1; possibly TRBD2 for D (6 bases). The CDR3 runs to 15 residues. Trimming took off 1 base at V and 4 bases at J, with 11 bases between the two ends. Germline CDR1 and CDR2: MNHEY and SMNVEV (reference sequence). Here the CDR3 reads CASSLLGLGYNEQFF. The DNA for the CDR3 is TGTGCCAGCAGTTTATTGGGACTCGGGTACAATGAGCAGTTCTTC.

This chain's CDR3 is CASSPGTGVFQPQHF. In DNA, the CDR3 is TGTGCCAGCAGCCCCGGGACAGGGGTTTTTCAGCCCCAGCATTTT. This chain links TRBV28 with TRBJ1-5, with TRBD1 matching 10 bases. Germline V gene data show CDR1 as MDHEN and CDR2 as SYDVKM. The CDR3 totals 15 residues. V dropped 6 bases and J dropped 6; count of bases not matched to a gene: 8. The whole variable domain, remainder taken from reference TRBV28 and TRBJ1-5, is DVKVTQSSRYLVKRTGEKVFLECVQDMDHENMFWYRQDPGLGLRLIYFSYDVKMKEKGDIPEGYSVSREKKERFSLILESASTNQTSMYLCASSPGTGVFQPQHFGDGTRLSIL.

The chain carries TRBV7-6 and TRBJ1-5; TRBD1 agrees at 7 bases. CDR1 SGHVS and CDR2 FNYEAQ come from the germline V gene. V lost 5 bases to trimming and J lost 4 bases; unmatched junction nucleotides: 8. The CDR3 is 15 amino acids. CDR3 nucleotide sequence: TGTGCCAGCAGCGCTTATGGGACAGCTAATCAGCCCCAGCATTTT. Amino acid sequence: CASSAYGTANQPQHF.

The chain joins TRBV5-1 to TRBJ2-6; D is possibly TRBD1 (6 bases). Germline V gene sequence: CDR1 SGHRS, CDR2 YFSETQ. The CDR3 spans 15 residues. Trimming removed 2 bases at V and 2 bases at J, with 8 bases between. The CDR3 DNA follows: TGCGCCAGCAGCTTAGGGGGAACTGGGGCCAACGTCCTGACTTTC. Encoded protein: CASSLGGTGANVLTF.

This chain uses TRBV7-2 with TRBJ2-7; 8 nucleotides agree with TRBD2. This CDR3 region has 13 residues. CDR1 SGHTA and CDR2 FQGNSA come from the germline V gene. The V and J ends lost 5 bases and 6 bases, in that order; junction bases with no gene match: 6. CDR3: CASSNREGGEQYF. Written as DNA, the CDR3 is TGTGCCAGCAGCAACCGGGAGGGTGGCGAGCAGTACTTC. Drawing the rest from reference TRBV7-2 and TRBJ2-7, the complete variable domain is GAGVSQSPSNKVTEKGKDVELRCDPISGHTALYWYRQSLGQGLEFLIYFQGNSAPDKSGLPSDRFSAERTGGSVSTLTIQRTQQEDSAVYLCASSNREGGEQYFGPGTRLTVT.

In its sample, this clone was seen a few times. This chain uses TRBV10-3 with TRBJ1-6, with TRBD1 matching over 9 bases. This CDR3 spans 15 amino acids. The trim removed 6 bases at V and 8 bases at J, leaving 8 bases unmatched. The V gene's germline CDR1 is ENHRY and CDR2 SYGVKD. For the CDR3, the DNA is TGTGCCATCAGCGGGGGGGGACAGGGCCATTCACCCCTCCACTTT. This sequence encodes CAISGGGQGHSPLHF.

The rearrangement uses TRBV10-3 and TRBJ2-7, with 8 bases matching TRBD1. Looked up from germline, CDR1 is ENHRY and CDR2 is SYGVKD. The V and J ends lost 9 bases and 0 bases, in that order; junction bases with no gene match: 7. The CDR3 loop spans 14 amino acids. CDR3 DNA: TGTGCCATTCTACAGGGGGTGGGCTCCTACGAGCAGTACTTC. It translates to CAILQGVGSYEQYF.

The chain has TRBV7-9 and TRBJ2-1; D gene unclear. Germline V CDR1 and CDR2: SEHNR, FQNEAQ (reference sequence). The germline V and J ends were trimmed by 7 bases and 6 bases, with 16 bases remaining between them. The CDR3 is 14 amino acids. The CDR3 sequence is CASNRLVSSNEQFF. The DNA of the CDR3 is TGTGCCAGCAACAGACTGGTTTCGTCCAATGAGCAGTTCTTC.

The rearrangement uses TRBV4-3 and TRBJ2-7, with D uncertain. The V end lost 2 bases, the J end lost 7 bases, and 18 bases lay between the germline ends. Germline V lookup: CDR1 LGHNA, CDR2 YSLEER. CDR3 size: 15 residues. CDR3 bases: TGCGCCAGCAGCCAAATCCCCCTGGCTACGAGGGAGCAGTACTTC. Encoded protein: CASSQIPLATREQYF.

The chain couples TRBV7-9 to TRBJ1-2; D ambiguous. This CDR3 has 14 residues. The germline V gene has CDR1 SEHNR and CDR2 FQNEAQ (reference sequence). V lost 1 base to trimming and J lost 6 bases, with 12 bases between them. CDR3: CASSLVGVSDGYTF. The DNA of the CDR3 is TGTGCCAGCAGCTTAGTCGGGGTTTCCGATGGCTACACCTTC.

This clone has more than one count but fewer than ten. The DNA for the CDR3 is TGTGCCAGTAAAAAAACATCCACCGGGGAGCTGTTTTTT. Translating it yields CASKKTSTGELFF. V usage is TRBV19 and J usage is TRBJ2-2; D not resolved. The CDR3 consists of 13 residues. V was pared by 7 bases and J by 4 bases, with 10 bases between. Per germline, CDR1 LNHDA and CDR2 SQIVND (reference sequence).

This rearrangement joins TRBV6-1 to TRBJ1-2; D not resolved. The V and J ends lost 5 bases and 4 bases respectively, with 17 bases between them. The CDR3 consists of 15 residues. CDR1 is MNHNS, CDR2 SASEGT, per germline. The CDR3 region has the DNA TGTGCCAGCAGTATTTTGATACCGCCATCCTATGGCTACACCTTC. Translation gives CASSILIPPSYGYTF.

The chain recombines TRBV9 with TRBJ2-7; tentatively, D is TRBD2 (5 bases). The germline gives CDR1 SGDLS, CDR2 YYNGEE. This CDR3 is built from 15 residues. With 2 bases removed from V and 0 bases from J, the gap between germline ends came to 12 bases. Written as DNA, the CDR3 is TGTGCCAGCAGCGTCTCTTCCGAGGGCTCCTACGAGCAGTACTTC. It translates to CASSVSSEGSYEQYF. The full variable domain, completed using reference TRBV9 and TRBJ2-7, is DSGVTQTPKHLITATGQRVTLRCSPRSGDLSVYWYQQSLDQGLQFLIQYYNGEERAKGNILERFSAQQFPDLHSELNLSSLELGDSALYFCASSVSSEGSYEQYFGPGTRLTVT.

V gene TRBV9 combines with J gene TRBJ2-1; the D is unclear. The V gene lost 0 bases and the J gene lost 5 bases, with 24 bases spanning the gap. Per germline, CDR1 SGDLS and CDR2 YYNGEE. CDR3 length equals 19 residues. CDR3 sequence (DNA): TGTGCCAGCAGCGTAGGAGTCTCCCCGTGGGCAGATTTAAACAATGAGCAGTTCTTC. This gives the protein CASSVGVSPWADLNNEQFF.

The rearrangement joins TRBV29-1 to TRBJ2-7; possibly TRBD2 for D (6 bases). Germline V gene sequence: CDR1 SQVTM, CDR2 ANQGSEA. Trimming removed 3 bases at V and 0 bases at J, with 9 bases between. The CDR3 sequence is 13 residues long. CDR3 DNA: TGCAGCGTTGAGTCGGGGGTCTCCTACGAGCAGTACTTC. Protein sequence: CSVESGVSYEQYF.

This clone has a handful of counts. V is TRBV25-1 and J is TRBJ2-2; 7 bases are shared with TRBD1. CDR1 and CDR2 from the germline V gene are MGHDK and SYGVNS. CDR3 length: 15 amino acids. V dropped 3 bases and J dropped 5; count of bases not matched to a gene: 6. The CDR3 loop is CASSDLGQLTGELFF. Here the CDR3 DNA reads TGTGCCAGCAGTGACCTGGGACAGCTGACCGGGGAGCTGTTTTTT. Full variable domain (outside the CDR3, taken from reference TRBV25-1 and TRBJ2-2): EADIYQTPRYLVIGTGKKITLECSQTMGHDKMYWYQQDPGMELHLIHYSYGVNSTEKGDLSSESTVSRIRTEHFPLTLESARPSHTSQYLCASSDLGQLTGELFFGEGSRLTVL.

The V call is TRBV28, the J call TRBJ2-7; maybe TRBD1 (6 bases). Germline-derived CDR1 and CDR2 are MDHEN and SYDVKM. The CDR3 runs to 15 residues. Trimming left V 1 base short and J 0 bases short, with 10 bases between. The CDR3 here is CASSLSWTVSYEQYF. In DNA, the CDR3 is TGTGCCAGCAGTTTATCTTGGACAGTCTCCTACGAGCAGTACTTC. Filled out from reference TRBV28 and TRBJ2-7, the complete variable domain reads DVKVTQSSRYLVKRTGEKVFLECVQDMDHENMFWYRQDPGLGLRLIYFSYDVKMKEKGDIPEGYSVSREKKERFSLILESASTNQTSMYLCASSLSWTVSYEQYFGPGTRLTVT.

This clone appeared a few times. V usage is TRBV7-2 and J usage is TRBJ2-7; tentatively, D is TRBD1 (5 bases). The CDR3 has 15 amino acids. The germline V gene has CDR1 SGHTA and CDR2 FQGNSA. V dropped 1 base and J dropped 0 bases, with 10 bases sitting between them. CDR3 sequence: CASSLEGRDSYEQYF. The DNA of the CDR3 is TGTGCCAGCAGCTTAGAGGGCAGGGACTCCTACGAGCAGTACTTC.

This chain uses TRBV5-1 with TRBJ1-4, with TRBD1 identical over 7 bases. After removal of 5 bases from V and 2 bases from J, the junction contained 3 bases not matched to a gene. CDR3 length equals 14 residues. Looked up from germline, CDR1 is SGHRS and CDR2 is YFSETQ. CDR3 loop: CASSPDRTNEKLFF. CDR3 nucleotide sequence: TGCGCCAGCAGTCCGGACAGGACTAATGAAAAACTGTTTTTT.

This clone was detected only a few times. The chain couples TRBV7-2 to TRBJ2-7; weak D call: TRBD2 (7 bases). This CDR3 has 15 amino acids. V was shortened by 3 bases and J by 2 bases, with 14 bases between the two germline ends. Germline V CDR1 and CDR2: SGHTA, FQGNSA. CDR3 in DNA: TGTGCCAGCAGCTTCCGATCCGGGGGGCCCTACGAGCAGTACTTC. This sequence encodes CASSFRSGGPYEQYF.

This clone has more than one count but fewer than ten. This rearrangement joins TRBV25-1 to TRBJ1-3; D not certain. Germline assignment: CDR1 MGHDK and CDR2 SYGVNS. V was clipped by 2 bases and J by 0 bases, with 8 bases between them. CDR3 length: 15 amino acids. This CDR3 is CASSEHSSSGNTIYF. The DNA for the CDR3 is TGTGCCAGCAGTGAACACTCAAGCTCTGGAAACACCATATATTTT.

The chain links TRBV23-1 to TRBJ1-1, with unresolved D. TRBV23-1 is assigned to the ORF class and has an uncertain function. V lost 4 bases to trimming and J lost 1 base, with 13 bases between them. The CDR3 consists of 15 residues. This CDR3 is CASSPLVVRNTEAFF. The CDR3 region has the DNA TGCGCCAGCAGTCCCCTGGTAGTTCGGAACACTGAAGCTTTCTTT.

This clone was detected only a few times. The V call is TRBV10-3, the J call TRBJ2-5; 7 nucleotides match TRBD1. CDR1 is ENHRY, CDR2 SYGVKD, per germline. V was pared by 7 bases and J by 2 bases, with 13 bases of the junction left unmatched. The length of the CDR3 is 16 residues. The chain's CDR3 is CAIKTPGGRGQETQYF. The CDR3 DNA follows: TGTGCCATCAAAACCCCCGGTGGCAGGGGGCAAGAGACCCAGTACTTC.

The V call is TRBV9, the J call TRBJ1-5; D unclear. The CDR3 extends over 12 amino acids. Germline CDR1 SGDLS, CDR2 YYNGEE. V was shortened by 3 bases and J by 4 bases, with 5 bases between the two germline ends. CDR3 protein: CASSGGNQPQHF. DNA for the CDR3: TGTGCCAGCAGCGGAGGTAATCAGCCCCAGCATTTT.